Listed below are T cell receptor beta chains from one sample, sequenced in a study of blood T cell repertoires in COVID-19. The protocol was immunoSEQ multiplex PCR, while the TCRdb copy is restricted to in-frame clones and leaves out a portion. The table lists about 160,000 clones, about 85% of them singletons. Source material: peripheral blood. The origin of the receptors is a man aged 40-49 years with acute or convalescent COVID-19. Both conserved end residues are part of each CDR3. A D gene is named only where the DNA matches it firmly. Some rows have no size entry. The others give once, few or many, or a class for an expanded clone.

-,-,TRBJ1-2,TRBV28,TGTGCCAGCAGTTTAAGGTCAGGGAACGGCTACACCTTC,CASSLRSGNGYTF
-,-,TRBJ1-5,TRBV7-2,TGTGCCAGCAGCTTACGGGGGAATAGCAATCAGCCCCAGCATTTT,CASSLRGNSNQPQHF
-,-,TRBJ1-2,TRBV28,TGTGCCAGCGGAAAGCGGGGCTACACCTTC,CASGKRGYTF
once,-,TRBJ1-2,TRBV2,TGTGCCAGCAGCGAGGGGGGGGCGGTCTATGGCTACACCTTC,CASSEGGAVYGYTF
-,-,TRBJ2-7,TRBV5-4,TGTGCCAGCAGCTTGGACACAAACGAGCAGTACTTC,CASSLDTNEQYF
-,-,TRBJ1-1,TRBV5-4,TGTGCCAGCAGATCGACAGCTAACACTGAAGCTTTCTTT,CASRSTANTEAFF
-,-,TRBJ2-3,TRBV7-2,TGTGCCAGCAGCGCAGACAGGTTTTCAGATACGCAGTATTTT,CASSADRFSDTQYF
-,-,TRBJ1-1,TRBV7-2,TGTGCCAGCAGTGGGGTAGGGGGGAACACTGAAGCTTTCTTT,CASSGVGGNTEAFF
once,-,TRBJ1-2,TRBV5-1,TGCGCCAGCAGCCTTTCCTACGGGGGATCTAACTATGGCTACACCTTC,CASSLSYGGSNYGYTF
-,-,TRBJ2-3,TRBV7-3,TGTGCCAGCAGCTTAACCGTTCCCACAGATACGCAGTATTTT,CASSLTVPTDTQYF
-,-,TRBJ2-7,TRBV3-1/TRBV3-2,TGTGCCAGCAGCCAGAATACAGGGTACGAGCAGTACTTC,CASSQNTGYEQYF
many,-,TRBJ1-1,TRBV6-1,TGTGCCAGCAGTGAAGGGGTTGAAAACGGGGGGGTTCTCTTT,CASSEGVENGGVLF
-,TRBD2,TRBJ2-7,TRBV5-4,TGTGCCAGCAGCCCCTGGGGGGGCGAGCAGTACTTC,CASSPWGGEQYF
-,-,TRBJ2-5,TRBV5-4,TGTGCCAGCAGTAAATCAGAAGAGACCCAGTACTTC,CASSKSEETQYF
-,TRBD2,TRBJ2-3,TRBV3-1/TRBV3-2,TGTGCCAGCAGCCAAGTCCCGACTAGCGGGGGGGGGAGCGATACGCAGTATTTT,CASSQVPTSGGGSDTQYF
-,-,TRBJ2-1,TRBV29-1,TGCAGCGTTCAGTGGTACAATGAGCAGTTCTTC,CSVQWYNEQFF
-,-,TRBJ2-1,TRBV3-1/TRBV3-2,TGTGCCAGCGGCTCCGGGGGGCGAAACATGGAGCAGTTCTTC,CASGSGGRNMEQFF
-,TRBD1,TRBJ1-5,TRBV2,TGTGCCAGCAGTTTCGGACAGGGAAATCAGCCCCAGCATTTT,CASSFGQGNQPQHF
-,-,TRBJ1-1,TRBV7-9,TGTGCCAGCAGCTTACTTCAGGGGAACACTGAAGCTTTCTTT,CASSLLQGNTEAFF
-,-,TRBJ1-1,TRBV5-1,TGCGCCAGCAGCCCTCGTCCCTTCAGCACTGAAGCTTTCTTT,CASSPRPFSTEAFF
-,TRBD2,TRBJ2-2,TRBV7-9,TGTGCCAGCAGCTTAGTAGGGGACTACTTAGACACCGGGGAGCTGTTTTTT,CASSLVGDYLDTGELFF
-,-,TRBJ1-1,TRBV12-5,TGTGCTAGTGGTTTAGACACGAACACTGAAGCTTTCTTT,CASGLDTNTEAFF
-,-,TRBJ1-1,TRBV9,TGTGCCAGCAGCTTCCTCGGCGGGGCGAGGGTAGCGGAAGCTTTCTTT,CASSFLGGARVAEAFF
-,TRBD1,TRBJ1-1,TRBV30,TGTGCCTTCGACAGGGACTACACTGAAGCTTTCTTT,CAFDRDYTEAFF
-,TRBD1,TRBJ1-1,TRBV5-1,TGCGCCAGCAGCTTGGCAGGGGGCGAAACTGAAGCTTTCTTT,CASSLAGGETEAFF
-,-,TRBJ2-7,TRBV11-2,TGTGCCAGCAGCCCTCAGCGGAGCTACGAGCAGTACTTC,CASSPQRSYEQYF
-,-,TRBJ2-6,TRBV6-2/TRBV6-3,TGTGCCAGCAGTTACCGGGGCTCTGGGGCCAACGTCCTGACTTTC,CASSYRGSGANVLTF
once,-,TRBJ1-5,TRBV19,TGTGCCAGTAGTAAGGAATTGATCAGGGCGCATCAGCCCCAGCATTTT,CASSKELIRAHQPQHF
-,-,TRBJ1-2,TRBV6-6,TGTGCCAGCAGTTATCCGGGCTATGGCTACACCTTC,CASSYPGYGYTF
-,-,TRBJ2-1,TRBV30,TGTGCCTGGAGTGAGGGGAACCCCTACAATGAGCAGTTCTTC,CAWSEGNPYNEQFF